The T cell receptor (beta chain) under discussion was sequenced for a study of beta chain features in type 1 diabetes. Sorting that relied on CD45RO/CCR7/CD25/CD127/CD95/CD27 yielded CD4+ naive, central memory, regulatory and stem cell-like memory cells. Reverse transcription of all isolated RNA meant that expressed TCRB transcripts were sequenced. Only in-frame clones appear in the TCRdb table, and some are missing; sequencing was by immunoSEQ multiplex PCR. The table lists about 900,000 clones, about a sixth of them singletons. This CDR3 comprises 14 residues. Germline CDR1 SGHRS, CDR2 YFSETQ. This receptor was identified in a young woman in good health. The chain is built from TRBV5-1 and TRBJ2-5; D might be TRBD1 (5 bases). The DNA end is a closer match to TRBJ2-7, so the J assignment may be wrong. Sequencing was performed on naive CD4+ T cells from blood. CDR3 coding DNA: TGCGCCAGCAGCCGACAGACCGGTCCCTACGAGCAGTACTTC. Translation gives CASSRQTGPYEQYF.